This is a list of T cell receptor beta chains from one sample in a study of identical twins. Each CDR3 protein gets one entry after TCRdb re-called the 5' RACE reads with MiXCR. The repertoire consists of around 550,000 distinct CDR3 sequences, with 12% to 15% occurring once and the leading ten covering roughly 0.4%. The data were also submitted as part of a second study, on yellow fever vaccine responses in identical twins.

Specimen: CD4+ T cells sorted from blood. Every receptor here comes from a woman between 18 and 29 years old in good health. The CDR3 runs from the conserved cysteine through the conserved F or W. The D gene is left open where the match is weak. Clone size is shown for a subset of rows, as once, few, many or a class of expanded clone.

-,-,TRBJ2-4,TRBV5-6,CASSRENTGFRVQYF,TGTGCCAGCAGCAGGGAGAATACAGGGTTCAGGGTTCAGTACTTC
-,-,TRBJ2-7,TRBV18,CASSPAGSRNEQYF,TGTGCCAGCTCACCGGCAGGATCGAGAAACGAGCAGTACTTC
TRBD2,few,TRBJ2-1,TRBV10-3,CAISDLGLAGGNEQFF,TGTGCCATCAGTGACTTGGGACTAGCGGGAGGAAATGAGCAGTTCTTC
TRBD2,-,TRBJ2-1,TRBV10-3,CAISEGTSGGFYNEQFF,TGTGCCATCAGTGAAGGGACTAGCGGGGGGTTCTACAATGAGCAGTTCTTC
-,-,TRBJ2-1,TRBV28,CASSLEQDYNEQFF,TGTGCCAGCAGTTTGGAACAGGATTACAATGAGCAGTTCTTC
TRBD2,few,TRBJ2-5,TRBV5-1,CASSWTGTSGVQETQYF,TGCGCCAGCAGCTGGACCGGGACTAGCGGGGTCCAAGAGACCCAGTACTTC
-,-,TRBJ2-2,TRBV28,CASENRGAGTGELFF,TGTGCCAGCGAAAATCGGGGGGCCGGCACCGGGGAGCTGTTTTTT
TRBD1,few,TRBJ1-3,TRBV28,CASSWTGNSGNTIYF,TGTGCCAGCAGTTGGACAGGCAACTCTGGAAACACCATATATTTT
-,few,TRBJ2-5,TRBV6-5,CASSYSNPPGETQYF,TGTGCCAGCAGTTACTCGAATCCGCCTGGAGAGACCCAGTACTTC
-,few,TRBJ2-1,TRBV12-5,CASGPAVGFQFF,TGTGCTAGTGGGCCAGCCGTCGGGTTTCAGTTCTTC
TRBD2,few,TRBJ2-3,TRBV10-3,CATLPQGLAAFTDTQYF,TGTGCCACCCTACCCCAGGGACTAGCGGCGTTCACAGATACGCAGTATTTT
TRBD2,few,TRBJ2-1,TRBV10-3,CAITPSGGTYNEQFF,TGTGCCATAACCCCTAGCGGGGGGACCTACAATGAGCAGTTCTTC
-,many,TRBJ2-3,TRBV5-1,CASTESGTDTQYF,TGCGCCAGCACCGAGTCGGGCACAGATACGCAGTATTTT
-,many,TRBJ1-3,TRBV12-3/TRBV12-4,CASSLVGNTIYF,TGTGCCAGCAGCTTAGTAGGAAACACCATATATTTT
TRBD2,-,TRBJ2-1,TRBV4-1,CASSGLAGGWSVNEQFF,TGCGCCAGCAGCGGACTAGCGGGGGGGTGGTCGGTTAATGAGCAGTTCTTC
-,few,TRBJ2-3,TRBV12-3/TRBV12-4,CASSFLGEYPDTQYF,TGTGCCAGCAGTTTTTTGGGGGAGTATCCAGATACGCAGTATTTT
TRBD2,-,TRBJ2-7,TRBV19,CASRNSGYYEQYF,TGTGCCAGTAGAAATAGCGGGTATTACGAGCAGTACTTC
TRBD2,-,TRBJ2-5,TRBV11-2,CASSLGLMAGGPTETQYF,TGTGCCAGCAGCTTAGGACTAATGGCGGGGGGGCCTACGGAGACCCAGTACTTC
TRBD2,-,TRBJ2-2,TRBV12-3/TRBV12-4,CASSPGGRTGELFF,TGTGCCAGCAGTCCGGGGGGTAGGACCGGGGAGCTGTTTTTT
-,many,TRBJ2-2,TRBV18,CASSPADTGELFF,TGTGCCAGCTCACCGGCGGACACCGGGGAGCTGTTTTTT
TRBD1,few,TRBJ2-7,TRBV29-1,CSGKDRAAGGAYEQYF,TGCAGCGGGAAGGACAGGGCTGCCGGGGGTGCCTACGAGCAGTACTTC
-,-,TRBJ2-3,TRBV29-1,CSVRLGRRSTDTQYF,TGCAGCGTGCGCCTAGGCCGGAGGAGCACAGATACGCAGTATTTT